The present entry profiles one T cell receptor (beta chain) with its context. Its antigen is unidentified. These data come from a study of OX40 agonist ivuxolimab in advanced cancers. Background on the study: Prior anti-PD-1, anti-PD-L1 or anti-CTLA-4 therapy did not bar entry, and 40% to 45% had some. General observations from the study: Which antigen the expanded peripheral T cells recognized is unknown. Patients with a partial response at 0.1-3.0 mg/kg had among the lowest clonal expansion. Part of the nonresponder group also had normalized T-cell clonal expansion that was low.

The data were produced by immunoSEQ multiplex PCR, yet TCRdb's version contains in-frame clones alone and is incomplete. The sample has tens of thousands of clones, 80% to 90% seen once. The CDR3 totals 15 residues. Looked up from germline, CDR1 is SGHNT and CDR2 is YYREEE (reference sequence). Trimming removed 0 bases at V and 6 bases at J, with 12 bases between. This TCR derives from an adult with an advanced solid tumor such as melanoma, head and neck, liver or kidney cancer. This specimen was CD4+ or CD8+ T cells sorted from blood, taken in a trial of the OX40 agonist ivuxolimab. The genes are TRBV5-4 and TRBJ2-2; D is unresolved. The CDR3 here is CASSLGASVAGELFF. The DNA for the CDR3 is TGTGCCAGCAGCTTGGGGGCGTCGGTCGCCGGGGAGCTGTTTTTT.